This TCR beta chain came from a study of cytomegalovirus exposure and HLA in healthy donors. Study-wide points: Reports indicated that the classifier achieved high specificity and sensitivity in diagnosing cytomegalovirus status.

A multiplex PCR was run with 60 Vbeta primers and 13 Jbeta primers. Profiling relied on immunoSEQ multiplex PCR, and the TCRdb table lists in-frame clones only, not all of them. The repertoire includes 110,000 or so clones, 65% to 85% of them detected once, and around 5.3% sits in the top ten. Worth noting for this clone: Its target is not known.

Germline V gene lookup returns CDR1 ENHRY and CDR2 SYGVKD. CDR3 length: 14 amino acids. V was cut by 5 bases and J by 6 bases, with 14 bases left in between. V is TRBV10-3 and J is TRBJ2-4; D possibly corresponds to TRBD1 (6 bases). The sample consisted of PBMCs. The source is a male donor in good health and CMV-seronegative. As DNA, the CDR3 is TGTGCCATCAGTCAGGGGCAGGGGAGAAACATTCAGTACTTC. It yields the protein CAISQGQGRNIQYF.